What follows are 9 T cell receptor beta chains derived from one specimen sequenced in a study of blood T cells in healthy people across ages. A sample-barcoded 5' primer and a J-beta primer mix were used in a second PCR of about 7 to 12 cycles. TCRdb used MiXCR to reprocess the 5' RACE reads, holding one entry per CDR3 protein. The sample yields some 1.4 million distinct CDR3 sequences, around two fifths seen once. The sequencing sample was made of blood. The receptors were gathered from a woman in her late teens or twenties in good health.

The V and J genes are TRBV7-9 and TRBJ2-3; perhaps TRBD2 as D (7 bases). Trimming cost V 6 bases and J 1 base, with 20 bases left between them. This CDR3 is 17 amino acids long. Germline V gives CDR1 SEHNR, CDR2 FQNEAQ (reference sequence). Written as DNA, the CDR3 is TGTGCCAGCAGACGCGGGGGCGGGGTGAAGGGCACAGATACGCAGTATTTT. Translating it yields CASRRGGGVKGTDTQYF.

The chain couples TRBV10-3 to TRBJ2-5; D unclear. V was clipped by 4 bases and J by 5 bases, with 8 bases between them. Looked up from germline, CDR1 is ENHRY and CDR2 is SYGVKD. The CDR3 has 12 residues. DNA for the CDR3: TGTGCCATCAGTGGTGTAGAGGAGACCCAGTACTTC. Its protein is CAISGVEETQYF.

V is TRBV20-1 and J is TRBJ2-3; D unclear. Germline V gives CDR1 DFQATT, CDR2 SNEGSKA (reference sequence). The CDR3 is 13 amino acids. The V gene lost 6 bases and the J gene lost 2 bases, with 12 bases spanning the gap. CDR3 coding DNA: TGCAGTGCGAACCCCTACGACACAGATACGCAGTATTTT. Encoded protein: CSANPYDTDTQYF.

V is TRBV5-1 and J is TRBJ1-6; D is perhaps TRBD1 (6 bases). The CDR3 is made up of 16 amino acids. CDR1 is SGHRS and CDR2 is YFSETQ in the germline V gene. V lost 1 base to trimming and J lost 7 bases, with 15 bases between them. The CDR3 DNA reads as TGCGCCAGCAGCTTGTCGGGGGGCGCCGGGAATTCACCCCTCCACTTT. Its protein product is CASSLSGGAGNSPLHF.

The table lists this clonotype with a few counts. The chain is built from TRBV5-1 and TRBJ2-1, with D perhaps assigned TRBD1 or TRBD2 (7 bases each). This CDR3 is 13 amino acids long. Germline V CDR1 and CDR2: SGHRS, YFSETQ. The germline V and J ends were trimmed by 7 bases and 9 bases, with 17 bases remaining between them. The chain's CDR3 is CASLGQGGSEQFF. The CDR3 DNA is TGCGCCAGCCTAGGGCAGGGGGGGAGTGAGCAGTTCTTC.

This clonotype was found a few times. The chain carries TRBV6-2 or TRBV6-3 and TRBJ2-7, with 7 bases fitting TRBD1. This CDR3 has 15 amino acids. The V segment lost 5 bases and the J segment 4 bases; nucleotides outside the gene matches: 11. CDR1 and CDR2 from the germline V gene are MNHEY and SVGEGT. The CDR3 nucleotides are TGTGCCAGCAGTCCCACGACAGGGCTACCTTACGAGCAGTACTTC. It specifies CASSPTTGLPYEQYF.

The chain has TRBV4-1 and TRBJ2-3; 9 positions agree with TRBD2. V dropped 3 bases and J dropped 8; count of bases not matched to a gene: 12. The germline gives CDR1 MGHRA, CDR2 YSYEKL. The CDR3 contains 16 residues. The CDR3 DNA is TGCGCCAGCAGCCAGAGTGGGGCGGGGGGGACGGGTACGCAGTATTTT. Its translation: CASSQSGAGGTGTQYF.

This chain uses TRBV5-1 with TRBJ1-6; TRBD1 might be the D (5 bases). This CDR3 region has 14 residues. Germline-derived CDR1 and CDR2 are SGHRS and YFSETQ. The germline V and J ends were trimmed by 5 bases and 10 bases, with 16 bases remaining between them. The CDR3 DNA is TGCGCCAGCAGAGAGACTACAGGAGACTCACCCCTCCACTTT. It is translated as CASRETTGDSPLHF. Full variable domain (rest looked up from reference TRBV5-1 and TRBJ1-6): KAGVTQTPRYLIKTRGQQVTLSCSPISGHRSVSWYQQTPGQGLQFLFEYFSETQRNKGNFPGRFSGRQFSNSRSEMNVSTLELGDSALYLCASRETTGDSPLHFGNGTRLTVT.

The chain combines TRBV7-9 with TRBJ2-2; D tentatively reads TRBD1 or TRBD2 (5 bases each). The CDR3 has 14 amino acids. Germline V gene sequence: CDR1 SEHNR, CDR2 FQNEAQ (reference sequence). V lost 8 bases, J lost 6 bases, and 16 bases lay in between. The CDR3, as DNA: TGTGCCAGCGTCATGGGACGAATTTCCGGGGAGCTGTTTTTT. This codes for CASVMGRISGELFF.